This T cell receptor beta chain emerged from a study of esophageal squamous cell carcinoma under preoperative chemotherapy. Germline V lookup: CDR1 MNHNS, CDR2 SASEGT. Trimming took off 7 bases at V and 4 bases at J, with 18 bases between the two ends. The CDR3 extends over 15 amino acids. Time point reported: after preoperative PTX-NDP chemotherapy. This clonotype was counted ten times or more. Its antigen is as yet unknown. TCRdb reprocessed the PCR reads via MiXCR and lists one record per CDR3 protein. The data contain 34,000 or so distinct CDR3 sequences, around 49% of them singletons. Study results and limitations: Peripheral T cells showed a significant TCR diversity increase after chemotherapy, unlike tumor-infiltrating lymphocytes.

This chain links TRBV6-1 with TRBJ2-3; D might be TRBD2 (7 bases). The sequence derives from a human donor with esophageal squamous cell carcinoma. The donor label of this sample is uncertain. Sampling took place from a patient given preoperative chemotherapy. CDR3 in DNA: TGTGCCAGCATCAAGACTGGGGGGGCCGCAGATACGCAGTATTTT. It yields the protein CASIKTGGAADTQYF.